Here is one TCR beta chain with its context. The CDR3 spans 15 residues. After removal of 0 bases from V and 2 bases from J, the junction contained 2 bases not matched to a gene. This entry comes from a study of blood T cell repertoires in COVID-19. Study in general: Acute and convalescent COVID-19 samples came from the United States, Italy and Spain. In each case, the material was cDNA or gDNA derived from T cells, B-cell-depleted T cells, or PBMCs.

Source study methods: It was from reference gene primer amplification that nucleated cell counts were estimated. Profiled with immunoSEQ multiplex PCR; TCRdb holds only in-frame clones, not every one. D and trimming were read from the DNA, whereas the V and J calls and clone size are those reported in that table. The sample gives under 200,000 clones, 70% to 90% of which show up once; about 9.4% is in the top ten. Sequenced input: peripheral blood. The TCR was taken from a woman of 80 years or more with acute or convalescent COVID-19. The chain carries TRBV23-1 and TRBJ2-7; the match to TRBD1 covers 9 bases. TRBV23-1 is assigned to the ORF class and has an uncertain function. The CDR3, as DNA: TGCGCCAGCAGTCAATCAGGACAGGGGCCCTACGAGCAGTACTTC. Translated, it gives CASSQSGQGPYEQYF.